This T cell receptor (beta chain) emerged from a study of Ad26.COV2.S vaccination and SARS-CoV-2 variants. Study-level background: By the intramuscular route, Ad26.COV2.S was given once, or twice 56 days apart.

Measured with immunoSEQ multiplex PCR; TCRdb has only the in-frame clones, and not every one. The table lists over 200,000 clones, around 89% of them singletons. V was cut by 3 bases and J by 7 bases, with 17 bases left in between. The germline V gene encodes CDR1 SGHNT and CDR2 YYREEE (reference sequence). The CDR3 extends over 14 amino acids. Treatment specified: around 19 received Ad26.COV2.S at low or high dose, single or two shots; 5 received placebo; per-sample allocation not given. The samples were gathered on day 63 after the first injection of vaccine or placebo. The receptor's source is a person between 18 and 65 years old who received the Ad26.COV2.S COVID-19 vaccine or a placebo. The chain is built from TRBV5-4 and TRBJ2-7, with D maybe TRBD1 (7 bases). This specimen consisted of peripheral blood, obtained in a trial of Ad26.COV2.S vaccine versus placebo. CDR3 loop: CASSSQGGSQEQYF. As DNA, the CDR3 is TGTGCCAGCAGCTCCCAGGGGGGATCACAGGAGCAGTACTTC. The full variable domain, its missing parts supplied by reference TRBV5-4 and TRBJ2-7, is ETGVTQSPTHLIKTRGQQVTLRCSSQSGHNTVSWYQQALGQGPQFIFQYYREEENGRGNFPPRFSGLQFPNYSSELNVNALELDDSALYLCASSSQGGSQEQYFGPGTRLTVT.